Included here is one T cell receptor (beta chain) sequence, with context. Its cognate antigen is unknown. Only in-frame clones appear in the TCRdb table, and some are missing; sequencing was by immunoSEQ multiplex PCR. Counted here are around 150,000 clones, about 92% occurring once; the ten biggest clones make up 1%. Germline assignment: CDR1 SGHNT and CDR2 YYREEE (reference sequence). The CDR3 extends over 12 amino acids. This entry is derived from a study of OX40 agonist ivuxolimab in advanced cancers. General study points: Dosing at 0.1 to 3.0 mg/kg was accompanied by clonal expansion of CD4+ and CD8+ blood T cells by week 6.

This sequence was found in an adult with an advanced solid tumor such as melanoma, head and neck, liver or kidney cancer. The chain has TRBV5-4 and TRBJ1-5; a possible D gene is TRBD1 (5 bases). This specimen was CD4+ or CD8+ T cells sorted from blood, taken in a trial of the OX40 agonist ivuxolimab. The CDR3 coding sequence is TGTACGGGGCAAGACAGCAATCAGCCCCAGCATTTT. It translates to CTGQDSNQPQHF.